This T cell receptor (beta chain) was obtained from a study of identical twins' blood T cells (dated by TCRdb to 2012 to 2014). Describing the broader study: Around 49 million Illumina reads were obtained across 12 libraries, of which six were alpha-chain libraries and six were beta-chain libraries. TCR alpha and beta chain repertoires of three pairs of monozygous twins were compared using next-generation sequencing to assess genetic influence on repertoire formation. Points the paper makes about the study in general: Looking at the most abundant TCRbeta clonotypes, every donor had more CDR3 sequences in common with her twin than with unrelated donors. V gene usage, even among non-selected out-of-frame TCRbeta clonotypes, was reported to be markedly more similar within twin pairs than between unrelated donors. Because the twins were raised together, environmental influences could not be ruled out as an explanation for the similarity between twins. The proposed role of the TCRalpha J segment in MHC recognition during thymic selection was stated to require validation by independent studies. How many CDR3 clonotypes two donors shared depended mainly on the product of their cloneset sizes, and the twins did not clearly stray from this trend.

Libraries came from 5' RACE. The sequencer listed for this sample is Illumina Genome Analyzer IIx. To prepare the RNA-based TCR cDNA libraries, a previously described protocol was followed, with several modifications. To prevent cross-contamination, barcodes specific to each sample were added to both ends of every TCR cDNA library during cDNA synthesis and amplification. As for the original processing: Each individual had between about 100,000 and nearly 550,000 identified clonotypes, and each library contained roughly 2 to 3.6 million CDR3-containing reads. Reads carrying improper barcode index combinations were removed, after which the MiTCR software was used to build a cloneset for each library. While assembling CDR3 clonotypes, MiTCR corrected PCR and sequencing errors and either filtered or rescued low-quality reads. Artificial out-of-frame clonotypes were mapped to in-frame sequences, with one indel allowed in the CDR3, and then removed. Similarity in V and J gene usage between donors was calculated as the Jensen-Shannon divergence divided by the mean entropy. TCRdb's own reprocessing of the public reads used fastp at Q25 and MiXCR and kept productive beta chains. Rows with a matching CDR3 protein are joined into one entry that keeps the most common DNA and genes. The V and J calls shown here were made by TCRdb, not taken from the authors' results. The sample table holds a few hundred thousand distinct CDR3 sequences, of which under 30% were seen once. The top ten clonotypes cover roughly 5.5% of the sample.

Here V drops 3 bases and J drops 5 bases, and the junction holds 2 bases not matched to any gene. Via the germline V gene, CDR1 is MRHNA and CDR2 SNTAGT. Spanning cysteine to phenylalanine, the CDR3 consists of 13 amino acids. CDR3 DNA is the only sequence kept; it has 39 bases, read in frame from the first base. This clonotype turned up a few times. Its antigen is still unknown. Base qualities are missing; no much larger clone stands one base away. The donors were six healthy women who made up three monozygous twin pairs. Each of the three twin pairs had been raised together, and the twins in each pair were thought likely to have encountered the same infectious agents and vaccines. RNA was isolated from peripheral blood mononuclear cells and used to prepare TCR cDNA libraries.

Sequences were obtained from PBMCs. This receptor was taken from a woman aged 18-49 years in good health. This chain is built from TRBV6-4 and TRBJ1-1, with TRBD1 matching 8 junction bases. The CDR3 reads CASSDNRGTEAFF. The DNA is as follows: TGTGCCAGCAGTGATAACAGGGGGACTGAAGCTTTCTTT.